The next 18 T cell receptor beta chains were all read from a single sample in a study of blood T cells in healthy people across ages. A J-beta primer mix and a sample-barcoded 5' primer were used in a second PCR of roughly 7 to 12 cycles. TCRdb re-analysed the 5' RACE reads in MiXCR, keeping a single row per CDR3 protein. This sample has 800,000 to 1,000,000 distinct CDR3 sequences; roughly 48% occur once, and the top ten carry 13%. The sequenced sample was blood. The receptors stem from a man between 25 and 39 years old in good health.

Only one count was recorded for this clonotype. V gene TRBV10-3 combines with J gene TRBJ2-4; the D is unclear. TRBJ2-7 matches the DNA end more closely, so the J call is doubtful. The CDR3 runs to 12 residues. The germline V gene has CDR1 ENHRY and CDR2 SYGVKD. The CDR3 coding sequence is TGTGCCATTGGAGAGCCAGTCCACGAGCAGTACTTC. Translation gives CAIGEPVHEQYF.

In its sample, this clonotype was seen a few times. This sequence joins TRBV4-3 and TRBJ2-1, with D unclear. Germline V CDR1 and CDR2: LGHNA, YSLEER. The CDR3 sequence is 14 residues long. V was shortened by 0 bases and J by 4 bases, with 7 bases between the two germline ends. CDR3 sequence (DNA): TGCGCCAGCAGCCAAGAACCCGGTTACAATGAGCAGTTCTTC. It yields the protein CASSQEPGYNEQFF.

Regarding this clonotype: This may arise from a read error, as a much more abundant clone is one base away. The rearrangement links TRBV7-3 to TRBJ1-6; perhaps TRBD1 as D (6 bases). This CDR3 is built from 15 residues. Germline CDR1 reads SGHTA; CDR2 reads FQGTGA. CDR3 sequence: CASSLGGSYNPPLHF. Written as DNA, the CDR3 is TGTGCCAGCAGCTTGGGGGGCTCCTATAATCCACCCCTCCACTTT. Full variable domain (remainder filled in from reference TRBV7-3 and TRBJ1-6): GAGVSQTPSNKVTEKGKYVELRCDPISGHTALYWYRQSLGQGPEFLIYFQGTGAADDSGLPNDRFFAVRPEGSVSTLKIQRTERGDSAVYLCASSLGGSYNPPLHFGNGTRLTVT.

This clonotype was counted between two and nine times. The rearrangement joins TRBV15 to TRBJ2-7; weak D call: TRBD1 (6 bases). Germline CDR1 is LNHNV and CDR2 is YYDKDF (reference sequence). The CDR3 consists of 15 residues. V was clipped by 5 bases and J by 4 bases, with 18 bases between them. The CDR3 is CATSAQTGFAYEQYF. As DNA, the CDR3 is TGTGCCACCAGCGCCCAAACAGGGTTCGCATACGAGCAGTACTTC.

The chain uses TRBV20-1 and TRBJ2-3; possibly TRBD2 for D (6 bases). Trimming cost V 4 bases and J 6 bases, with 26 bases left between them. From germline, CDR1 is DFQATT and CDR2 SNEGSKA (reference sequence). This CDR3 has 17 amino acids. The CDR3 sequence is CSATWSGVAKGPDTQYF. CDR3 nucleotide sequence: TGCAGTGCTACTTGGTCGGGGGTAGCGAAAGGGCCCGATACGCAGTATTTT.

This clonotype was recorded a few times. The gene calls are TRBV20-1 and TRBJ1-2, with TRBD1 identical over 7 bases. Germline V gene sequence: CDR1 DFQATT, CDR2 SNEGSKA (reference sequence). J gave up 8 bases and V 3 bases, and 6 bases lay outside the gene matches. The CDR3 length is 12 residues. The CDR3 sequence is CSASRGSGGYTF. The CDR3 DNA follows: TGCAGTGCTAGCAGGGGGTCAGGGGGCTACACCTTC.

The V and J genes are TRBV6-5 and TRBJ1-1, with TRBD1 matching over 8 bases. The CDR3 length is 14 residues. The V gene end was trimmed by 7 bases and the J gene end by 1 base; junction bases not matched to a gene: 5. Looked up from germline, CDR1 is MNHEY and CDR2 is SVGAGI. In DNA form, the CDR3 reads TGTGCCAGCATTGGACAGGGTAGGAACACTGAAGCTTTCTTT. This gives the protein CASIGQGRNTEAFF.

The chain uses TRBV6-6 and TRBJ1-2; D ambiguous. Trimming stripped 4 bases from V and 3 bases from J, with 18 bases between. This CDR3 contains 16 residues. Germline V gene data show CDR1 as MNHNY and CDR2 as SVGAGI (reference sequence). CDR3 sequence (DNA): TGTGCCAGCAGTTTCATTCGGGATCGAGGTGACTATGGCTACACCTTC. It specifies CASSFIRDRGDYGYTF.

The CDR3 reads CASSSIGQVADTQYF. CDR3 coding DNA: TGTGCCAGCAGCTCGATCGGGCAGGTTGCAGATACGCAGTATTTT. The chain carries TRBV7-9 and TRBJ2-3; D gene unclear. There are 15 residues in the CDR3. Germline CDR1 is SEHNR and CDR2 is FQNEAQ (reference sequence). V was pared by 4 bases and J by 4 bases, with 15 bases between.

The V and J genes are TRBV20-1 and TRBJ2-4; D might be TRBD1 (6 bases). Gene TRBJ2-7 matches the end of the DNA better, so the J call may be wrong. The CDR3 extends over 16 amino acids. Germline CDR1 DFQATT, CDR2 SNEGSKA (reference sequence). The CDR3 region has the DNA TGCAGTGCTAGAGTCATTAGGACAGCCTCGGGCTACGAGCAGTACTTC. Amino acid sequence: CSARVIRTASGYEQYF.

This clonotype has a handful of counts. The CDR3 sequence is CASSLSNLGTQHF. The CDR3 nucleotides are TGTGCCAGCAGCTTGAGCAACTTGGGAACCCAGCATTTT. This sequence joins TRBV7-2 and TRBJ1-5, with D unclear. Germline V gene sequence: CDR1 SGHTA, CDR2 FQGNSA. The CDR3 consists of 13 residues. V lost 3 bases, J lost 11 bases, and 14 bases lay in between.

This chain uses TRBV27 with TRBJ2-1; D is ambiguous. Per germline, CDR1 MNHEY and CDR2 SMNVEV (reference sequence). V gave up 4 bases and J gave up 6 bases, with 13 bases separating them. The CDR3 is 14 residues long. In DNA, the CDR3 is TGTGCCAGCAGTTGGGATCCCACTGGCAATGAGCAGTTCTTC. This codes for CASSWDPTGNEQFF.

The V and J genes are TRBV15 and TRBJ2-2; unclear D gene. Germline V gene data show CDR1 as LNHNV and CDR2 as YYDKDF (reference sequence). The length of the CDR3 is 15 residues. Trimming cost V 0 bases and J 3 bases, with 8 bases left between them. CDR3 in DNA: TGTGCCACCAGCAGAGACCAGATGGACACCGGGGAGCTGTTTTTT. Amino acids: CATSRDQMDTGELFF.

This clonotype was counted a few times. V and J are TRBV12-3 or TRBV12-4 and TRBJ2-7, with D possibly TRBD2 on 6 matching bases. The length of the CDR3 is 15 residues. Trimming removed 6 bases from V and 0 bases from J, with 15 bases in between. The CDR3 region has the DNA TGTGCCAGCAGCCTATCTATGGGACTCTCCTACGAGCAGTACTTC. Translated, it gives CASSLSMGLSYEQYF.

The gene calls are TRBV3-1 and TRBJ2-3; the match to TRBD2 covers 9 bases. The V gene's germline CDR1 is LGHDT and CDR2 YNNKEL (reference sequence). The junction had 10 bases not matched to a gene; V was cut back by 4 bases and J by 5 bases. This CDR3 has 16 residues. DNA of the CDR3: TGTGCCAGCAGCCCGGGCGGGGGGGCCGACATAGATACGCAGTATTTT. It translates to CASSPGGGADIDTQYF.

The chain is built from TRBV5-1 and TRBJ2-3; D might be TRBD1 (6 bases). This CDR3 is 16 amino acids long. The V gene's germline CDR1 is SGHRS and CDR2 YFSETQ. Trimming pared 2 bases from V and 2 bases from J, leaving 15 bases between. The CDR3 DNA reads TGCGCCAGCAGCTTCTCCGGGACACGGAACACAGATACGCAGTATTTT. This gives the protein CASSFSGTRNTDTQYF. The full variable domain, completed using reference TRBV5-1 and TRBJ2-3, is KAGVTQTPRYLIKTRGQQVTLSCSPISGHRSVSWYQQTPGQGLQFLFEYFSETQRNKGNFPGRFSGRQFSNSRSEMNVSTLELGDSALYLCASSFSGTRNTDTQYFGPGTRLTVL.

The table lists this clonotype with a count of one. The chain links TRBV29-1 to TRBJ2-1; 10 bases match TRBD2. This CDR3 region has 13 residues. Trimming removed 6 bases from V and 6 bases from J; junction bases left unmatched: 5. Germline values: CDR1 SQVTM, CDR2 ANQGSEA. As DNA, the CDR3 is TGCAGCGTCCAAATAGCGGGGGGCAATGAGCAGTTCTTC. Its translation is CSVQIAGGNEQFF.

This clonotype has a handful of counts. This sequence joins TRBV5-1 and TRBJ2-7; 9 bases align to TRBD1. This CDR3 contains 15 residues. The V gene's germline CDR1 is SGHRS and CDR2 YFSETQ. V shed 6 bases and J 3 bases; nucleotides not matched to a gene: 10. CDR3 nucleotide sequence: TGCGCCAGCACGGACGGGACAGGGATTAACTACGAGCAGTACTTC. Its translation is CASTDGTGINYEQYF.